The TCR beta chain described here comes from a study of CD8+ T cells in alopecia areata. Study context: Treated patients were given oral tofacitinib, which was dosed at 5 to 10 mg twice daily.

CDR3 length: 14 residues. In regard to this clone: Its cognate antigen is unknown.

General observations from the study: Tofacitinib significantly lowered scalp clonality and expanded CD8+ clones among the top 100. Lesional tissue from the scalp (especially in alopecia totalis/universalis) showed higher clonality than normal scalp.

Treatment denoted: oral pan-JAK inhibitor, 5-10 mg twice daily. Reverse transcribed after extraction, RNA yielded cDNA as the sequencing template. Using immunoSEQ multiplex PCR, the repertoire was profiled, and TCRdb retains in-frame clones only, with some absent. The sample includes around 97,000 clones, just over 85% of them seen just once. Sequencing used CD8+ T cells sorted from blood, obtained at roughly week 30, from a patient treated with tofacitinib. V and J are TRBV21-1 and TRBJ2-7; the table's D call, TRBD1, has no DNA check behind it. TRBV21-1 is a listed pseudogene. The sequence derives from a human donor with alopecia areata. The CDR3 sequence: CASSPGQGDHEQYF. The CDR3 coding sequence is TGTGCCAGCAGTCCGGGACAGGGGGACCACGAGCAGTACTTC.